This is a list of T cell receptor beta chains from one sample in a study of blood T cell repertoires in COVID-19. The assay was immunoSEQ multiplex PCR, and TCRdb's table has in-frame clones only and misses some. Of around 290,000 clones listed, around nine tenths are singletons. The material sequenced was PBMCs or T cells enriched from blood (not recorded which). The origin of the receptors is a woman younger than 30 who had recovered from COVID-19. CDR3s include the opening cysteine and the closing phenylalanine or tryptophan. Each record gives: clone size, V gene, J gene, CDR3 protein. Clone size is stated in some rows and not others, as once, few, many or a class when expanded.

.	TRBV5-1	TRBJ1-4	CASSFNGGYRGFNEKLFF
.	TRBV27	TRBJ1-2	CASSPSRTPGQGPNYGYTF
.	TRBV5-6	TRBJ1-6	CASSLAEPNSPLHF
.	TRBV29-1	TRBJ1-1	CSVEVRSDSLNTEAFF
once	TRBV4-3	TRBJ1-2	CASSQDPGGGPYLPSYTF
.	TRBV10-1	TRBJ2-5	CASSATSGAQETQYF
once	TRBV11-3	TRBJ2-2	CASSPGQGNTGELFF
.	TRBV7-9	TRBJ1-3	CASSPADSYGNTIYF
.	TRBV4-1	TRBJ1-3	CASSQEWGRGYGNTIYF
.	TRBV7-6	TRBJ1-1	CASSPSPPDRRTEAFF
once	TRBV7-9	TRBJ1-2	CASSPRQSYGYTF
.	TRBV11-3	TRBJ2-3	CASSLDPRGLESDTQYF
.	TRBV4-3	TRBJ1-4	CASSQQQGRSNEKLFF
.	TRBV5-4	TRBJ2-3	CASSLVGRAHIRDTQYF
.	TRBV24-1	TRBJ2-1	CATQGNRGNNEQFF
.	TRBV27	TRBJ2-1	CASSFILTGENEQFF
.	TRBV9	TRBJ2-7	CASSPGTGPYEQYF
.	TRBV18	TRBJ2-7	CASSRQGEADEQYF
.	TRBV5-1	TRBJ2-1	CASSLKASAGYNEQFF
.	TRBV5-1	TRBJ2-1	CASSLTSGVGEQFF
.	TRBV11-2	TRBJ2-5	CASSLVPGLGLAGVETQYF
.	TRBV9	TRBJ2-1	CASTREQFFPPRSAQFF
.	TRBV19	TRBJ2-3	CATQGGGWTQYF
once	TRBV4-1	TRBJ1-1	CASSQGWTGMNTEAFF
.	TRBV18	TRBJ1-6	CASSPSSNSPLHF
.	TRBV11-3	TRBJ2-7	CASSSGGEQYF
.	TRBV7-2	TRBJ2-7	CASSSPRTSGYYEQYF
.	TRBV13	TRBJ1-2	CASSLGLRNYGYTF
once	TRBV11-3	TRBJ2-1	CASSLQGSNEQFF
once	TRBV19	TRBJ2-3	CASSIGQGGTDTQYF
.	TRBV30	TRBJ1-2	CAWSVGPGRNWNYGYTF
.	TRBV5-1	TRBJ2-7	CASSLGVMQYF
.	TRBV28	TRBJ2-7	CASSLTSGLYEQYF
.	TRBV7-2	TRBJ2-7	CASSLYGSYEQYF
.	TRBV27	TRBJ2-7	CASSLSSVAGVKQYF
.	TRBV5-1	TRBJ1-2	CASSYGGEEAYGYTF
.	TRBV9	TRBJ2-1	CASSPGGGTMYNEQFF
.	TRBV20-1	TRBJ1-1	CSAPTGREAFF
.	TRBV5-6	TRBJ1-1	CASSLVLTEAFF
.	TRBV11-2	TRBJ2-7	CASSLDGDSYEQYF
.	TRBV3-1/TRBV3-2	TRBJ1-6	CASSQTDRGNSPLHF
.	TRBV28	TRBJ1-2	CASSPGQGHYGYTF
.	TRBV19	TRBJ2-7	CASSRAYEQYF
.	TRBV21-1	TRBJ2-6	CASSKVASEGANVLTF
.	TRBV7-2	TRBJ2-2	CASSSGTGAIWGELFF
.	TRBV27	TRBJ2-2	CASSGRGNGELFF
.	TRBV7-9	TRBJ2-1	CASSLNREPKEQFF
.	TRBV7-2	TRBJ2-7	CASSLERGGYEQYF
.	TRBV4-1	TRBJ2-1	CASSQAPGETADEQFF
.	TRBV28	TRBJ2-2	CASSPPTGIAGELFF
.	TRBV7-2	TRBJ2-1	CASRYGLVRVSEQFF
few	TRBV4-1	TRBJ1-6	CASSHWKRTGVGGRSGSPLHF
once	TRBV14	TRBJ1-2	CASSQKDRGYDGYTF
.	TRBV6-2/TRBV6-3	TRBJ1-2	CASSYEAINYGYTF
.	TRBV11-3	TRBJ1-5	CASSVNFYQPQHF
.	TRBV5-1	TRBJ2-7	CASRIGTGYYEQYF
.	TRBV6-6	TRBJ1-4	CASSRGASNEKLFF